This record concerns one T cell receptor beta chain sequence. The target antigen is unknown. This sample is drawn from a study of cytomegalovirus exposure and HLA in healthy donors. Trimming cost V 4 bases and J 0 bases; bases outside gene matches: 6. Germline values: CDR1 MRHNA, CDR2 SNTAGT. CDR3 length: 16 amino acids. Study-wide points: The HLA-A and HLA-B alleles of most subjects were reportedly predicted accurately from TCR beta sequences.

Primers included in the PCR were 60 Vbeta and 13 Jbeta primers. This table comes from immunoSEQ multiplex PCR, and its TCRdb copy is limited to in-frame clones, with some not included. The sample contains around 180,000 clones, around nine tenths of which appear only once. The gene calls are TRBV6-4 and TRBJ2-1; TRBD2 aligns across 7 bases. Sequenced sample: PBMCs. The source is a woman in her late teens or twenties in good health and CMV-seronegative. The CDR3 loop reads CASSAGTTSSYNEQFF. CDR3 DNA sequence: TGTGCCAGCAGTGCCGGGACTACGAGCTCCTACAATGAGCAGTTCTTC.